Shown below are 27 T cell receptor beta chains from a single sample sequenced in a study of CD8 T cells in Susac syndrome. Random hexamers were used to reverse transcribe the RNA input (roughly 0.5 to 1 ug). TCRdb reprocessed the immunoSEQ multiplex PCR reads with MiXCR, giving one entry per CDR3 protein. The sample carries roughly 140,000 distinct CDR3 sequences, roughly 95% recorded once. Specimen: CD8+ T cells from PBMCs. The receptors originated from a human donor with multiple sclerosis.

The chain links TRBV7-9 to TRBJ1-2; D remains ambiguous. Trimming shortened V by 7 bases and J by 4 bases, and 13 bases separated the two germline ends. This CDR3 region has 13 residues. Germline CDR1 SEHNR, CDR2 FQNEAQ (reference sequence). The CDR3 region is CASTQSGPYGYTF. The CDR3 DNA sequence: TGTGCCAGCACCCAGAGCGGGCCCTATGGCTACACCTTC.

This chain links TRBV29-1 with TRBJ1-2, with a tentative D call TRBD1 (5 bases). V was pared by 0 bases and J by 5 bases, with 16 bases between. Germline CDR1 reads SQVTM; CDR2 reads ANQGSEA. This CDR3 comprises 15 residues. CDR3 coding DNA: TGCAGCGTTGAAGATCCTCGGGGACCGTGGTATGGCTACACCTTC. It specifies CSVEDPRGPWYGYTF.

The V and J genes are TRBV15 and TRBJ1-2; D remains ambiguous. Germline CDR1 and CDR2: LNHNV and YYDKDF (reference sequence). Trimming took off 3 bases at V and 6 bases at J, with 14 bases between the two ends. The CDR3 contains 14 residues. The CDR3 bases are TGTGCCACCAGCAGTACCGCGGGGTCTCATGGCTACACCTTC. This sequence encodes CATSSTAGSHGYTF.

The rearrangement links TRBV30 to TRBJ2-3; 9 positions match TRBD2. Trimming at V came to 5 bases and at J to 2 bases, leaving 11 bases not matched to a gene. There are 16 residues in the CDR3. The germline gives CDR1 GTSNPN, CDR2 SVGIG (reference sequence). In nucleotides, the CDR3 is TGTGCCTGGCTGACCGTTAGCGGGAGCCACACAGATACGCAGTATTTT. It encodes CAWLTVSGSHTDTQYF.

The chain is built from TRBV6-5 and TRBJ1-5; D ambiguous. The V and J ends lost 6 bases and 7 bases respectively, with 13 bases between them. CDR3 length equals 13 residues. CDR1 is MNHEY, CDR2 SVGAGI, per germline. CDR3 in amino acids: CASSQGFPQPQHF. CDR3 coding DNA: TGTGCCAGCAGCCAAGGGTTTCCCCAGCCCCAGCATTTT.

CDR3 nucleotide sequence: TGCAGCGTTCGAGCCGGGTTGCAAGAGACCCAGTACTTC. This translates into CSVRAGLQETQYF. V usage is TRBV29-1 and J usage is TRBJ2-5, with D unresolved. V was cut by 5 bases and J by 2 bases, with 12 bases left in between. The CDR3 length is 13 residues. Germline V lookup: CDR1 SQVTM, CDR2 ANQGSEA.

The CDR3 sequence is CASSWDRGNTEAFF. DNA for the CDR3: TGTGCCAGCAGTTGGGACAGGGGTAACACTGAAGCTTTCTTT. J is TRBJ1-1 and V is TRBV12-3 or TRBV12-4; 10 bases agree with TRBD1. The CDR3 is 14 amino acids. The junction had 1 base not matched to a gene; V was cut back by 4 bases and J by 2 bases.

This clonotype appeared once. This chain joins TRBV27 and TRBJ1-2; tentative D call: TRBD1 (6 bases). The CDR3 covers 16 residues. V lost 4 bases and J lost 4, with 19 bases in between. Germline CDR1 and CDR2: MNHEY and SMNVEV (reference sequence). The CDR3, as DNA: TGTGCCAGCAGTTCCTTCTCGGGGGGCAGGATCTATGGCTACACCTTC. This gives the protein CASSSFSGGRIYGYTF.

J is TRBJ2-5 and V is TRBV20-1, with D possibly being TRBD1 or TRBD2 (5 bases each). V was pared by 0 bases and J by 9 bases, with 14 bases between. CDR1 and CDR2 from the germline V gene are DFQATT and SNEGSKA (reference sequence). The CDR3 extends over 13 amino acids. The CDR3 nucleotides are TGCAGTGCTAGAGATGGGGACCCCCCGGCCCAGTACTTC. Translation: CSARDGDPPAQYF.

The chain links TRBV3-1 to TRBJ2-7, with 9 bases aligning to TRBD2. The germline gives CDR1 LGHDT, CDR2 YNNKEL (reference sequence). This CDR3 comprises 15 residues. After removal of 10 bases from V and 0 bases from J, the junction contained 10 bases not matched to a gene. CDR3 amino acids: CANILAGDTSYEQYF. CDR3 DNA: TGTGCCAATATTTTAGCGGGGGACACCTCCTACGAGCAGTACTTC.

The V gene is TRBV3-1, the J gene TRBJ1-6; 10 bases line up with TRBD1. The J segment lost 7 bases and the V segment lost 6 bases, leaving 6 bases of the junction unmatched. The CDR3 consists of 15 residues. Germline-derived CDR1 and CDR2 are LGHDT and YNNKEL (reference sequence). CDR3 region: CASRTGGLRNSPLHF. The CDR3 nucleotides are TGTGCCAGCAGGACAGGGGGCCTTAGGAATTCACCCCTCCACTTT.

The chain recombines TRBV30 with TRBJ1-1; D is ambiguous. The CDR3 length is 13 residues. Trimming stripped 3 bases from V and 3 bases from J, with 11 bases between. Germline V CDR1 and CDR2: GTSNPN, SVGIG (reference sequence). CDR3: CAWRGAGYTEAFF. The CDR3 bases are TGTGCCTGGAGGGGTGCGGGCTACACTGAAGCTTTCTTT.

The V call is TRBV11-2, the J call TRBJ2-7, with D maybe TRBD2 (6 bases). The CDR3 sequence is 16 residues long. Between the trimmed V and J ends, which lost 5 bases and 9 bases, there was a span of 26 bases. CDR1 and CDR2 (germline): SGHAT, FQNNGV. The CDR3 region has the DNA TGTGCCAGCAGCCCTCCTTCGAGTGGCCCCGGACTACGGCAGTACTTC. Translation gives CASSPPSSGPGLRQYF.

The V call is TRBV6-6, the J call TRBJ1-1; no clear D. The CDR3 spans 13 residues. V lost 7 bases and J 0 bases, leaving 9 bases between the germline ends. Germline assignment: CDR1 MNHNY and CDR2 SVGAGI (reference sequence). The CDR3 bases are TGTGCCAGCACCCCTAGGTTGAACACTGAAGCTTTCTTT. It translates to CASTPRLNTEAFF.

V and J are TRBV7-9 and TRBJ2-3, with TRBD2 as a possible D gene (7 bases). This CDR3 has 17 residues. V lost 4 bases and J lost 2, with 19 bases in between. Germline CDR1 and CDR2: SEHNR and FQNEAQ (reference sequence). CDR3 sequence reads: CASSSRLRGGDTDTQYF. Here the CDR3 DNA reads TGTGCCAGCAGCTCGCGCCTTAGGGGGGGCGACACAGATACGCAGTATTTT.

The DNA for the CDR3 is TGTGCCAGCAGTGACACCGCTAGTGGCTACACCTTC. Translation gives CASSDTASGYTF. The V gene is TRBV6-1, the J gene TRBJ1-2; D call uncertain. The length of the CDR3 is 12 residues. Looked up from germline, CDR1 is MNHNS and CDR2 is SASEGT. V lost 3 bases to trimming and J lost 7 bases, with 9 bases between them.

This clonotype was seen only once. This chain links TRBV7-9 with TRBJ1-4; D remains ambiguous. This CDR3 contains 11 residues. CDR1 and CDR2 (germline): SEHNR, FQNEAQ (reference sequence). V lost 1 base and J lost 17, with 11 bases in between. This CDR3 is CASSLGGAIFF. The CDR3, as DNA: TGTGCCAGCAGCTTAGGAGGTGCCATATTTTTT. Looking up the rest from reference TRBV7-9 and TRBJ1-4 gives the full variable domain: DTGVSQNPRHKITKRGQNVTFRCDPISEHNRLYWYRQTLGQGPEFLTYFQNEAQLEKSRLLSDRFSAERPKGSFSTLEIQRTEQGDSAMYLCASSLGGAIFFGSGTQLSVL.

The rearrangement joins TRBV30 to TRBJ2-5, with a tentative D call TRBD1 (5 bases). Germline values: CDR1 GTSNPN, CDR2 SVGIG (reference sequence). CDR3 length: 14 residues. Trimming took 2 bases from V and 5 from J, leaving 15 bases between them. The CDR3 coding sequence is TGTGCCTGGAGTTTTGGGGCAGGGCGGGAGACCCAGTACTTC. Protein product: CAWSFGAGRETQYF.

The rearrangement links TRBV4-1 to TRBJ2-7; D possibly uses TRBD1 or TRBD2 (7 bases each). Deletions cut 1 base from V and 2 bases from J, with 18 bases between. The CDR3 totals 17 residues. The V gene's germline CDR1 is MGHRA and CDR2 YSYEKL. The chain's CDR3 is CASSQGGRGRATYEQYF. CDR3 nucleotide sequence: TGCGCCAGCAGCCAAGGAGGGAGGGGGCGCGCCACCTACGAGCAGTACTTC.

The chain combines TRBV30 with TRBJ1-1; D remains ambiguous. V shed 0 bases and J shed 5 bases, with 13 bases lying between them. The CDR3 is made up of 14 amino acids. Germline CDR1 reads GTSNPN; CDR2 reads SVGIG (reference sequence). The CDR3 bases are TGTGCCTGGAGTGTTCTGGGTACGCTTACTGAAGCTTTCTTT. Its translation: CAWSVLGTLTEAFF.

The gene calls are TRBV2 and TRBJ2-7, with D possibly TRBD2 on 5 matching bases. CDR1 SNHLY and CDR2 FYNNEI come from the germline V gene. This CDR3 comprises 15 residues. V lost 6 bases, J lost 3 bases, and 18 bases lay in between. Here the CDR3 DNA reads TGTGCCAGCAGCTCGGGGAAGTTGGCGTACTACGAGCAGTACGTC. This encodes CASSSGKLAYYEQYV.

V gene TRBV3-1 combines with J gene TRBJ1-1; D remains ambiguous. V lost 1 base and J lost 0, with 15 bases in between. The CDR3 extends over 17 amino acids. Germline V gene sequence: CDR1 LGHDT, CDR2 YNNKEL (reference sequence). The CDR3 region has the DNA TGTGCCAGCAGCCAAGTCTCGCAGGACCTTATGAACACTGAAGCTTTCTTT. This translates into CASSQVSQDLMNTEAFF.

The CDR3 sequence is CASSRPQGSEQYF. The CDR3 DNA follows: TGTGCCAGCAGCCGTCCTCAGGGATCCGAGCAGTACTTC. The rearrangement links TRBV7-9 to TRBJ2-7, with D possibly matching TRBD1 (5 bases). The germline CDR1 and CDR2 sequences are SEHNR and FQNEAQ (reference sequence). The CDR3 spans 13 residues. With 5 bases removed from V and 6 bases from J, the gap between germline ends came to 14 bases.

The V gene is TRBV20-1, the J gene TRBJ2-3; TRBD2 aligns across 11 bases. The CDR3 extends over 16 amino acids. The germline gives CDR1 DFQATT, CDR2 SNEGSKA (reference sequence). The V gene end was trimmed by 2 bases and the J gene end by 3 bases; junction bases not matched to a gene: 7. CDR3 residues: CSARSATSGVTDTQYF. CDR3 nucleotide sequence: TGCAGTGCTAGATCGGCGACTAGCGGGGTAACAGATACGCAGTATTTT.

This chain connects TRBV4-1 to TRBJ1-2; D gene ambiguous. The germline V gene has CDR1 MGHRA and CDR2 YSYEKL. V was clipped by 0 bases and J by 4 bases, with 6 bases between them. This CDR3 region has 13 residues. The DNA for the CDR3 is TGCGCCAGCAGCCAAGATCTTCTCTATGGCTACACCTTC. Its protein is CASSQDLLYGYTF.

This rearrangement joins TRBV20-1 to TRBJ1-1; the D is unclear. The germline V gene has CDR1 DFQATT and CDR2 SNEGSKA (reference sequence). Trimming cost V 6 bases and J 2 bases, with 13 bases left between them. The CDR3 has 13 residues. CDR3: CSAVEGFNTEAFF. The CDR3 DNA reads TGCAGTGCCGTAGAAGGCTTTAACACTGAAGCTTTCTTT.

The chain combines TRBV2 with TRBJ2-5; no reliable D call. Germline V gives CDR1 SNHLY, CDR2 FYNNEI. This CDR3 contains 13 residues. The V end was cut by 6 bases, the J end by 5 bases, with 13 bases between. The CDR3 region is CASRPYYGETQYF. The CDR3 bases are TGTGCCAGCAGACCTTACTATGGGGAGACCCAGTACTTC.